Sequencing of this TCR beta chain was carried out in a study of blood T cells in healthy people across ages. Study results and limitations: Among long-lived donors, naive CD4+ cells were more numerous and diversity higher than in aged donors.

Then a second PCR, running roughly 7 to 11 cycles, was carried out with a sample-barcoded 5' primer and a J-beta primer mix. Each CDR3 protein gets one entry after TCRdb re-called the 5' RACE reads with MiXCR. The sample holds 750,000 to 850,000 distinct CDR3 sequences, 20% to 25% seen once. There are 18 residues in the CDR3. Germline CDR1 reads MNHEY; CDR2 reads SMNVEV (reference sequence). The trim removed 0 bases at V and 0 bases at J, leaving 4 bases unmatched. As regards this clonotype: Its antigen is not known.

The sample also formed part of further work on T cells of mothers and their children. From that second work: A primer called M1S, used in the second PCR, added sample barcodes and 2-4 random nucleotides. Not a single persistent microchimeric T cell clone was detected.

The J gene is TRBJ2-1, the V gene TRBV27, with TRBD2 matching over 11 bases. Input material: blood. This clonotype originated in a boy between 10 and 17 years old in good health. The CDR3 is CASSLSMTSGNSYNEQFF. The CDR3 nucleotides are TGTGCCAGCAGTTTATCGATGACTAGCGGGAACTCCTACAATGAGCAGTTCTTC.